Each of the 17 T cell receptor beta chains below was sequenced from the same sample in a study of blood T cell repertoires in COVID-19. Produced via immunoSEQ multiplex PCR; TCRdb's table is partial and in-frame only. In the table there are 270,000 or so clones, 84% of which are singletons. The material sequenced was peripheral blood. Receptors were obtained from a human donor in a cohort sampled during active COVID-19.

This clone appeared a few times. The CDR3 DNA reads as TGTGCCAGCAGCACAAACAGTTATGAAAAACTGTTTTTT. This encodes CASSTNSYEKLFF. The chain has TRBV28 and TRBJ1-4; D is ambiguous. Per the germline V gene, CDR1 is MDHEN and CDR2 is SYDVKM. The ends were cut back, 6 bases at V and 6 bases at J, with 11 bases in the middle. The CDR3 spans 13 residues.

This clone is a singleton in its sample. At the DNA level, this CDR3 is encoded by other sequences in the same sample as well. V is TRBV9 and J is TRBJ2-1; 9 bases agree with TRBD2. The CDR3 totals 15 residues. Germline lookup yields CDR1 SGDLS and CDR2 YYNGEE. The V and J ends lost 0 bases and 2 bases, in that order; junction bases with no gene match: 0. The CDR3 region has the DNA TGTGCCAGCAGCGTAGTAGCGGGGGCCTACAATGAGCAGTTCTTC. Translating it yields CASSVVAGAYNEQFF.

This clone was seen a single time. J is TRBJ2-7 and V is TRBV4-2; D gene unclear. Trimming pared 1 base from V and 1 base from J, leaving 8 bases between. CDR3 size: 14 residues. The germline V gene has CDR1 LGHNA and CDR2 YNFKEQ. CDR3: CASSQGRSSYEQYF. CDR3 nucleotides: TGTGCCAGCAGCCAAGGGCGGAGTTCCTACGAGCAGTACTTC.

The chain links TRBV6-5 to TRBJ2-3; D possibly corresponds to TRBD2 (6 bases). The CDR3 has 13 amino acids. V lost 6 bases and J 6 bases, leaving 13 bases between the germline ends. Per the germline V gene, CDR1 is MNHEY and CDR2 is SVGAGI. The DNA of the CDR3 is TGTGCCAGCAGACAGGACTACTTGGATACGCAGTATTTT. Its translation: CASRQDYLDTQYF.

To note about this clone: Other nucleotide sequences from this sample produce the same CDR3. The rearrangement uses TRBV5-1 and TRBJ2-5; D ambiguous. V lost 4 bases and J 2 bases, leaving 6 bases between the germline ends. Per germline, CDR1 SGHRS and CDR2 YFSETQ. The CDR3 is 12 amino acids. CDR3 sequence reads: CASSLLQETQYF. CDR3 DNA sequence: TGCGCCAGCAGCCTTTTACAAGAGACCCAGTACTTC.

This chain connects TRBV7-6 to TRBJ2-2, with 8 bases fitting TRBD1. Germline values: CDR1 SGHVS, CDR2 FNYEAQ. The CDR3 consists of 16 residues. The ends lost 4 bases at V and 0 bases at J; junction bases unmatched: 4. The CDR3: CASSSRDRTNTGELFF. For the CDR3, the DNA is TGTGCCAGCAGCTCGCGGGACAGGACGAACACCGGGGAGCTGTTTTTT.

On this clone itself: A junction boundary mismatches the germline segment, possibly from a read error. The gene calls are TRBV5-1 and TRBJ2-5; 7 nucleotides agree with TRBD2. The CDR3 has 12 residues. Germline V CDR1 and CDR2: SGHRS, YFSETQ. This CDR3 reads CASTPERGPPNF. The CDR3 bases are TGCGCCAGCACCCCAGAGCGGGGCCCCCCAAACTTC.

The chain couples TRBV29-1 to TRBJ2-1, with TRBD2 matching 7 bases. The junction had 7 bases not matched to a gene; V was cut back by 6 bases and J by 2 bases. Germline assignment: CDR1 SQVTM and CDR2 ANQGSEA. This CDR3 region has 14 residues. The CDR3 loop is CSVEGAGAYNEQFF. CDR3 in DNA: TGCAGCGTGGAGGGTGCGGGGGCCTACAATGAGCAGTTCTTC.

This chain links TRBV6-2 or TRBV6-3 with TRBJ2-3; 9 nucleotides align to TRBD2. Germline-derived CDR1 and CDR2 are MNHEY and SVGEGT. V dropped 4 bases and J dropped 1; count of bases not matched to a gene: 12. This CDR3 is 18 amino acids long. In DNA form, the CDR3 reads TGTGCCAGCAGTTTTCATCGCGGGGGGGCTCCACGCACAGATACGCAGTATTTT. Protein: CASSFHRGGAPRTDTQYF.

CDR3 protein: CASSEGLAGIGETQYF. The CDR3, as DNA: TGTGCCAGCAGTGAAGGACTAGCGGGGATTGGAGAGACCCAGTACTTC. The gene calls are TRBV25-1 and TRBJ2-5, with 12 bases that match TRBD2. CDR3 length: 16 residues. Trimming cost V 2 bases and J 4 bases; bases outside gene matches: 5. Germline V gene data show CDR1 as MGHDK and CDR2 as SYGVNS.

The V gene is TRBV3-1 (or the pseudogene TRBV3-2), the J gene TRBJ1-3; perhaps TRBD1 as D (6 bases). Germline V gene lookup returns CDR1 LGHDT and CDR2 YNNKEL (reference sequence). Trimming cost V 1 base and J 4 bases, with 14 bases left between them. This CDR3 is 16 amino acids long. The CDR3 DNA reads TGTGCCAGCAGCCAAGGAGGGGGGGCTTCCGGAAACACCATATATTTT. Translation gives CASSQGGGASGNTIYF.

V usage is TRBV4-3 and J usage is TRBJ2-7; possibly TRBD1 for D (6 bases). The CDR3 runs to 15 residues. V shed 2 bases and J shed 3 bases, with 14 bases lying between them. The germline CDR1 and CDR2 sequences are LGHNA and YSLEER. The CDR3 coding sequence is TGCGCCAGCAGCCAAACGACAGGTATGAGCTACGAGCAGTACTTC. It encodes CASSQTTGMSYEQYF.

The V and J genes are TRBV27 and TRBJ2-2; D is possibly TRBD1 (6 bases). Trimming removed 3 bases at V and 6 bases at J, with 14 bases between. This CDR3 comprises 15 residues. Germline CDR1 MNHEY, CDR2 SMNVEV (reference sequence). CDR3 region: CASSLGALGAGELFF. CDR3 bases: TGTGCCAGCAGTTTGGGGGCCCTTGGCGCCGGGGAGCTGTTTTTT.

V usage is TRBV27 and J usage is TRBJ2-7; TRBD2 matches 7 bases. V shed 2 bases, J shed 6 bases, and the junction held 13 bases outside the gene matches. Germline V lookup: CDR1 MNHEY, CDR2 SMNVEV (reference sequence). CDR3 length equals 16 residues. This CDR3 is CASSLAGTPPGGEQYF. CDR3 nucleotide sequence: TGTGCCAGCAGTTTAGCCGGGACCCCACCGGGAGGCGAGCAGTACTTC.

The genes are TRBV2 and TRBJ1-2, with a possible D match to TRBD1 (5 bases). CDR3 length: 14 amino acids. The germline V gene encodes CDR1 SNHLY and CDR2 FYNNEI. Trimming took off 5 bases at V and 8 bases at J, with 18 bases between the two ends. In DNA, the CDR3 is TGTGCCAGCAGTCAACTAAGGGGTAGTCGCGGCTACACCTTC. Encoded protein: CASSQLRGSRGYTF. The variable domain in full, completed from reference TRBV2 and TRBJ1-2, reads EPEVTQTPSHQVTQMGQEVILRCVPISNHLYFYWYRQILGQKVEFLVSFYNNEISEKSEIFDDQFSVERPDGSNFTLKIRSTKLEDSAMYFCASSQLRGSRGYTFGSGTRLTVV.

The chain couples TRBV9 to TRBJ2-1; D unclear. CDR3 length: 12 residues. Germline CDR1 SGDLS, CDR2 YYNGEE. The V gene lost 4 bases and the J gene lost 7 bases, with 9 bases spanning the gap. CDR3 sequence (DNA): TGTGCCAGCAGCCCCCAGAGGAATGAGCAGTTCTTC. Residues: CASSPQRNEQFF.

The chain joins TRBV5-4 to TRBJ2-3; 8 positions agree with TRBD2. V shed 4 bases, J shed 2 bases, and the junction held 18 bases outside the gene matches. Germline V gene data show CDR1 as SGHNT and CDR2 as YYREEE (reference sequence). This CDR3 has 19 residues. CDR3 amino acids: CASSRLLGGLVKPTDTQYF. CDR3 in DNA: TGTGCCAGCAGCCGTCTATTAGGGGGACTAGTTAAACCCACAGATACGCAGTATTTT.